One sample yielded the 25 T cell receptor beta chains listed below, sequenced in a study of tumor and adjacent non-tumor tissue in lung cancer. Three rounds of nested PCR, following a modified ARM-PCR protocol, produced the TCRbeta library. Each CDR3 protein is one row after TCRdb ran MiXCR on the multiplex PCR reads. The sample includes under 80,000 distinct CDR3 sequences, 75% to 85% of them seen just once. No cell sorting was done before RNA was extracted from the tissue. Distant lung tissue was collected more than 3 cm away from the tumor edge. Sequenced input: distant non-tumor lung tissue. These receptor sequences come from a man in his 60s with non-small cell lung cancer.

This clonotype was detected many times. This chain joins TRBV20-1 and TRBJ2-1, with D possibly matching TRBD1 (5 bases). CDR1 and CDR2 (germline): DFQATT, SNEGSKA (reference sequence). Trimming removed 1 base from V and 5 bases from J, with 15 bases in between. This CDR3 is 15 amino acids long. The CDR3 reads CSARVPAGLNNEQFF. CDR3 in DNA: TGCAGTGCTAGAGTGCCGGCAGGGCTCAACAATGAGCAGTTCTTC.

The chain carries TRBV6-5 and TRBJ2-7; 8 positions match TRBD2. The CDR3 has 15 amino acids. Germline CDR1 is MNHEY and CDR2 is SVGAGI. CDR3 sequence reads: CTSSYSKRETAEQYF. For the CDR3, the DNA is TGTACTAGCAGTTACTCGAAGCGGGAGACGGCCGAGCAGTACTTC.

Of note for this clonotype: At one of its ends the junction is not consistent with the germline gene, which may arise from a read error. The CDR3 region has the DNA TGTGCCAACAGTTACTTAGCAGCGGACACCGGGGAGCTGTTTTTT. Its translation: CANSYLAADTGELFF. The genes are TRBV6-6 and TRBJ2-2, with D perhaps TRBD2 (5 bases). Germline CDR1 MNHNY, CDR2 SVGAGI (reference sequence). The CDR3 consists of 15 residues.

Points on this clonotype: One end of the junction fails to match germline, which may point to a read error. The chain couples TRBV6-5 to TRBJ2-3, with D perhaps matching TRBD1 or TRBD2 (5 bases each). Germline-derived CDR1 and CDR2 are MNHEY and SVGAGI. This CDR3 spans 15 amino acids. This chain's CDR3 is CATNARDLSIDTQYF. CDR3 nucleotide sequence: TGTGCCACCAATGCCCGGGACCTCAGCATAGATACGCAGTATTTT.

The chain carries TRBV6-1 and TRBJ2-6; the D is unclear. The CDR3 consists of 14 residues. Trimming stripped 6 bases from V and 13 bases from J, with 19 bases between. The germline gives CDR1 MNHNS, CDR2 SASEGT. CDR3: CASSDNSGVNVLTF. CDR3 sequence (DNA): TGTGCCAGCAGCGACAACTCTGGGGTCAATGTCCTGACTTTC.

As to this clonotype: Since no conserved phenylalanine or tryptophan closes the CDR3, a read error is the likely cause. The chain is built from TRBV30 and TRBJ2-2, with 8 positions matching TRBD2. The CDR3 sequence is 13 residues long. Germline assignment: CDR1 GTSNPN and CDR2 SVGIG (reference sequence). The CDR3 reads CAWSVAGAGELFL. CDR3 in DNA: TGTGCCTGGAGTGTAGCGGGAGCCGGGGAACTGTTTCTT.

Written as DNA, the CDR3 is TGTGCCAGCAGCTTAGCGACGGGGTTCGGGGTTCGCAATGACTGCACCTTC. Encoded protein: CASSLATGFGVRNDCTF. This chain links TRBV7-9 with TRBJ1-2; D is uncertain. This CDR3 contains 17 residues. V shed 0 bases and J shed 13 bases, with 27 bases lying between them. The V gene's germline CDR1 is SEHNR and CDR2 FQNEAQ (reference sequence).

Notes on this clonotype: The junction and the germline gene differ at one end; a read error may be behind it. This sequence joins TRBV12-3 or TRBV12-4 and TRBJ2-2, with D possibly matching TRBD2 (5 bases). The length of the CDR3 is 16 residues. This CDR3 reads CASSLGGGRGTWELFF. Here the CDR3 DNA reads TGTGCTAGCAGTTTAGGAGGAGGCCGAGGCACCTGGGAGCTGTTTTTT.

A word on this clonotype: This may come from a read error, since a much larger clone is one base off. The chain links TRBV7-9 to TRBJ2-7, with D possibly called TRBD1 or TRBD2 (5 bases each). The J call could be wrong; TRBJ2-1 is a better fit for the DNA end. The CDR3 is 12 amino acids. CDR1 and CDR2 from the germline V gene are SEHNR and FQNEAQ (reference sequence). The CDR3 nucleotides read TGTGCCAGCAGCTTACCCGGGGACGAGCAGTTCTTC. Its protein is CASSLPGDEQFF.

The genes are TRBV6-6 and TRBJ1-4; TRBD1 aligns across 8 bases. CDR3 length: 14 residues. In germline, CDR1 is MNHNY, CDR2 SVGAGI (reference sequence). The DNA of the CDR3 is TGTTCTAGCAGTTCCAGGGGGCAGCTTGAAAAACTGTTTTTT. It encodes CSSSSRGQLEKLFF.

A remark on this clonotype: Given the absence of the conserved phenylalanine or tryptophan at the CDR3 end, a read error is likely. The rearrangement joins TRBV6-1 to TRBJ1-6, with D unclear. The V end was cut by 3 bases, the J end by 9 bases, with 6 bases between. This CDR3 is 12 amino acids long. The germline V gene encodes CDR1 MNHNS and CDR2 SASEGT. For the CDR3, the DNA is TGTGCCAGCAGTGACCGACGTTCACCCCTCCACTCA. Amino acid sequence: CASSDRRSPLHS.

On this clonotype itself: Relative to the germline gene, one junction end is altered; a read error may explain this. The V call is TRBV4-1, the J call TRBJ2-2; a possible D gene is TRBD2 (5 bases). CDR1 MGHRA and CDR2 YSYEKL come from the germline V gene. CDR3 size: 14 residues. The CDR3 coding sequence is TGCGCCAGCGGCTCTGCCATAAACACCGGGGTGCTGTTTTTT. The encoded protein is CASGSAINTGVLFF.

Remarks on this clonotype: It may be a read error: a sequence one base away is much more abundant. The genes are TRBV20-1 and TRBJ1-5; tentative D call: TRBD1 (5 bases). Germline CDR1 is DFQATT and CDR2 is SNEGSKA (reference sequence). There are 15 residues in the CDR3. The CDR3 protein is CSARDLGRHRQPRHF. Here the CDR3 DNA reads TGCAGTGCTAGAGATCTTGGCAGACACAGGCAGCCCCGGCATTTT.

In regard to this clonotype: Germline and junction disagree at one end, which may indicate a read error. The CDR3 DNA follows: TGTGCCAACAGCCAGGGTTCCTACGAGCAGAACTTC. This gives the protein CANSQGSYEQNF. The chain recombines TRBV2 with TRBJ2-7; D perhaps matches TRBD1 (5 bases). The CDR3 has 12 amino acids. Germline V gene data show CDR1 as SNHLY and CDR2 as FYNNEI.

Concerning this clonotype itself: Its ends do not fully match the called genes, so a read error is possible. This sequence joins TRBV4-1 and TRBJ2-4; D is perhaps TRBD1 (6 bases). This CDR3 comprises 15 residues. Germline V CDR1 and CDR2: MGHRA, YSYEKL. This CDR3 is CASSQEHATGNIQHF. The CDR3 DNA follows: TGTGCCAGTAGCCAAGAGCATGCGACAGGCAACATTCAGCACTTC.

The chain uses TRBV4-2 and TRBJ2-3, with D perhaps given as TRBD1 or TRBD2 (5 bases each). Germline V gene lookup returns CDR1 LGHNA and CDR2 YNFKEQ. This CDR3 comprises 16 residues. In nucleotides, the CDR3 is TGTGGCAACAGCCACGATCTTGGGGGAGAGGCAGATACGCAGTATTTT. It is translated as CGNSHDLGGEADTQYF.

This sequence joins TRBV19 and TRBJ2-7; D is unclear. Germline V gene data show CDR1 as LNHDA and CDR2 as SQIVND (reference sequence). The CDR3 extends over 16 amino acids. The germline V and J ends were trimmed by 1 base and 3 bases, with 16 bases remaining between them. CDR3 region: CASSIVGPYNLYEQYF. DNA for the CDR3: TGTGCCAGTAGTATAGTTGGGCCTTACAACCTCTACGAGCAGTACTTC.

With regard to this clonotype: No conserved phenylalanine or tryptophan ends this CDR3, so it is likely a read error. The chain uses TRBV11-1 and TRBJ2-5, with D hard to call. Germline V lookup: CDR1 SGHAT, CDR2 FQDESV (reference sequence). The CDR3 runs 14 residues. CDR3 residues: CTSSEDTYQETQYY. In DNA, the CDR3 is TGTACCAGCAGCGAAGACACGTACCAAGAGACCCAGTACTAC.

This clonotype was observed a few times. A read error may account for a junction end that differs from germline. This chain uses TRBV6-5 with TRBJ1-1; no firm D call. Germline V gene data show CDR1 as MNHEY and CDR2 as SVGAGI. CDR3 length equals 15 residues. For the CDR3, the DNA is TGTACCAGCAGTTATGGCGGTCAGGTGTCCACCGAAGCTTTCTTT. Amino acid sequence: CTSSYGGQVSTEAFF.

Worth noting for this clonotype: A read error is possible here, since a much larger clone lies one base away. The rearrangement links TRBV5-4 to TRBJ2-6, with TRBD2 identical over 12 bases. This CDR3 is built from 18 residues. The germline gives CDR1 SGHNT, CDR2 YYREEE (reference sequence). The DNA of the CDR3 is TGTGCCAGCAGCCAACTAGCGGGAGGATCAGGGGGGGCCAACGTCCTGATTTTC. It specifies CASSQLAGGSGGANVLIF.

By share, this clonotype ranks as medium-sized. The chain carries TRBV4-1 and TRBJ2-1; 11 bases are a match to TRBD2. The CDR3 contains 15 residues. With 4 bases clipped from V and 9 bases from J, the junction kept 8 bases outside the gene matches. CDR1 and CDR2 (germline): MGHRA, YSYEKL. The CDR3 here is CASSPIAGGEGEQFF. The CDR3 DNA follows: TGCGCCAGCAGCCCCATAGCGGGAGGGGAGGGTGAGCAGTTCTTC.

A note on this clonotype: A read error may produce the germline difference seen at one junction end. This chain links TRBV4-1 with TRBJ2-3, with D unclear. Germline CDR1 MGHRA, CDR2 YSYEKL. The CDR3 contains 14 residues. Written as DNA, the CDR3 is TGCGCCAGCAGTCAAAAGATGCCCGCAGATACGGAGTATTTT. The encoded protein is CASSQKMPADTEYF.

This clonotype was detected many times. The V gene is TRBV5-4, the J gene TRBJ2-3; TRBD2 matches 9 bases. Trimming at V came to 2 bases and at J to 2 bases, leaving 6 bases not matched to a gene. CDR1 and CDR2 from the germline V gene are SGHNT and YYREEE (reference sequence). The CDR3 is made up of 16 amino acids. CDR3 nucleotides: TGTGCCAGCAGCTTAGGGACTAGCAGACTCACAGATACGCAGTATTTT. Translated, it gives CASSLGTSRLTDTQYF.

A remark on this clonotype: As the CDR3 is not closed by the conserved phenylalanine or tryptophan, this likely results from a read error. The chain carries TRBV5-1 and TRBJ2-1; D not certain. From germline, CDR1 is SGHRS and CDR2 YFSETQ. The CDR3 consists of 13 residues. V was cut by 1 base and J by 8 bases, with 10 bases left in between. CDR3 residues: CASSLTGSHEQFV. CDR3 nucleotides: TGCGCCAGCAGCTTGACCGGGTCTCATGAGCAGTTCGTC.

The chain has TRBV5-1 and TRBJ2-6; D not certain. The V end was cut by 4 bases, the J end by 4 bases, with 15 bases between. The CDR3 is made up of 16 amino acids. From germline, CDR1 is SGHRS and CDR2 YFSETQ. In DNA, the CDR3 is TGCGCCAGCAGCCAGAGGAGTCTTGGCGGGGCCAACGTCCTGACTTTC. Protein product: CASSQRSLGGANVLTF.